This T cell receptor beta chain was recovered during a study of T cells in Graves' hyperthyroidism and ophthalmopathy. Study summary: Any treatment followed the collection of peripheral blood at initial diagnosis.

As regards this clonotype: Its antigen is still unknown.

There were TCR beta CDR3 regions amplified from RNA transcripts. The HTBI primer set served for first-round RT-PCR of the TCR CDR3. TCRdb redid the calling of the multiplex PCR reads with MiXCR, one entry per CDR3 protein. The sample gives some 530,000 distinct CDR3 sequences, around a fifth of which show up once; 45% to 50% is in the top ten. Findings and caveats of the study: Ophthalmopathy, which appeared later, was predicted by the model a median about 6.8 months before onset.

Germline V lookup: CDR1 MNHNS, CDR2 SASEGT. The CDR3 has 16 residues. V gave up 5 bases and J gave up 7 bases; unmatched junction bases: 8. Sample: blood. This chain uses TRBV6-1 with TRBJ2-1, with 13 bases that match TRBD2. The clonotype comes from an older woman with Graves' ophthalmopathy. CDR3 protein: CASSSGLAGHSNEQFF. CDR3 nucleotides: TGTGCCAGCAGTTCGGGACTAGCGGGACATTCTAATGAGCAGTTCTTC.